Below, 27 T cell receptor beta chains from the same sample are listed, as sequenced in a study of T cell responses to AZD1222 COVID-19 vaccine. Using immunoSEQ multiplex PCR, the repertoire was profiled, and TCRdb retains in-frame clones only, with some absent. The table includes approximately 120,000 clones, approximately 90% detected once. Sequenced here: peripheral blood, sampled on day 0 of MenACWY control vaccination. The receptors here all came from an adult in good health.

This sequence joins TRBV9 and TRBJ1-1; 7 nucleotides align to TRBD1. The junction had 9 bases not matched to a gene; V was cut back by 4 bases and J by 0 bases. CDR1 is SGDLS and CDR2 is YYNGEE in the germline V gene. The CDR3 spans 16 residues. Here the CDR3 reads CASSFGTEKMNTEAFF. CDR3 bases: TGTGCCAGCAGCTTCGGGACAGAGAAGATGAACACTGAAGCTTTCTTT.

This clone was picked up one time. CDR3 loop: CASSPVGGPGEQFF. DNA of the CDR3: TGTGCCAGCAGCCCCGTTGGGGGGCCAGGTGAGCAGTTCTTC. The V and J genes are TRBV7-3 and TRBJ2-1, with D perhaps TRBD1 or TRBD2 (6 bases each). Trimming pared 5 bases from V and 9 bases from J, leaving 17 bases between. This CDR3 region has 14 residues. From germline, CDR1 is SGHTA and CDR2 FQGTGA.

The chain is built from TRBV5-1 and TRBJ1-4, with 7 positions matching TRBD1. Germline values: CDR1 SGHRS, CDR2 YFSETQ. Losses at the gene ends were 4 bases for V and 4 bases for J; bases not matched to a gene: 7. This CDR3 has 15 residues. CDR3 nucleotides: TGCGCCAGCAGCACATCGGGACAGCTTAATGAAAAACTGTTTTTT. Translated, it gives CASSTSGQLNEKLFF.

The chain recombines TRBV12-3 or TRBV12-4 with TRBJ1-5; no clear D gene. The CDR3 is 12 amino acids. Deletions cut 4 bases from V and 3 bases from J, with 4 bases between. The CDR3 nucleotides are TGTGCCAGCAGTTCCTACAATCAGCCCCAGCATTTT. Translated, it gives CASSSYNQPQHF.

In its sample, this clone was seen a few times. The V call is TRBV24-1, the J call TRBJ2-7; D possibly matches TRBD1 or TRBD2 (5 bases each). The CDR3 covers 16 residues. Germline CDR1 reads KGHDR; CDR2 reads SFDVKD. Trimming removed 3 bases at V and 2 bases at J, with 16 bases between. The CDR3 region is CATSDTGTDQPYEQYF. The CDR3 DNA follows: TGTGCCACCAGTGATACCGGGACGGACCAGCCCTACGAGCAGTACTTC.

The chain combines TRBV6-6 with TRBJ2-2; D remains ambiguous. Germline-derived CDR1 and CDR2 are MNHNY and SVGAGI (reference sequence). The CDR3 totals 11 residues. The V and J ends lost 7 bases and 5 bases respectively, with 5 bases between them. The CDR3 coding sequence is TGTGCCAGCATACGAACCGGGGAGCTGTTTTTT. Translation: CASIRTGELFF.

The chain uses TRBV7-9 and TRBJ2-7; TRBD2 agrees at 8 bases. CDR3 length: 14 amino acids. With V trimmed by 4 bases and J by 5 bases, 7 bases remained unmatched. Germline assignment: CDR1 SEHNR and CDR2 FQNEAQ (reference sequence). CDR3 sequence: CASSSEREPHEQYF. In DNA form, the CDR3 reads TGTGCCAGCAGCTCAGAGCGGGAGCCGCACGAGCAGTACTTC.

The gene calls are TRBV19 and TRBJ2-1; TRBD2 matches 12 bases. CDR1 is LNHDA and CDR2 is SQIVND in the germline V gene (reference sequence). Trimming cost V 3 bases and J 9 bases; bases outside gene matches: 6. The CDR3 spans 15 residues. The CDR3 DNA sequence: TGTGCCAGTAGTATGCTTACTAGCGGGAGGACTGAGCAGTTCTTC. This sequence encodes CASSMLTSGRTEQFF.

V is TRBV11-1 and J is TRBJ2-1; 8 bases fit TRBD2. Unmatched junction bases numbered 5, after V lost 4 bases and J lost 0 bases. CDR3 length: 16 residues. Per the germline V gene, CDR1 is SGHAT and CDR2 is FQDESV (reference sequence). The CDR3: CASSSTGTSSYNEQFF. CDR3 coding DNA: TGTGCCAGCAGCTCGACCGGGACTAGCTCCTACAATGAGCAGTTCTTC.

CDR3 DNA sequence: TGTGCCAGCAGTGAAGAGGAAGCGGGAGCGTCCTACGAGCAGTACTTC. This codes for CASSEEEAGASYEQYF. The chain couples TRBV6-4 to TRBJ2-7, with TRBD2 matching over 8 bases. CDR1 and CDR2 (germline): MRHNA, SNTAGT. The CDR3 loop spans 16 amino acids. Losses at the gene ends were 3 bases for V and 1 base for J; bases not matched to a gene: 8.

This chain connects TRBV6-1 to TRBJ2-7; unclear D gene. The CDR3 contains 16 residues. Trimming cost V 2 bases and J 0 bases, with 14 bases left between them. Germline CDR1 reads MNHNS; CDR2 reads SASEGT. The CDR3 DNA sequence: TGTGCCAGCAGTGAATTTCCCAGCCCGAGCTCCTACGAGCAGTACTTC. Protein product: CASSEFPSPSSYEQYF.

The gene calls are TRBV6-5 and TRBJ1-5, with TRBD1 matching 9 bases. The germline CDR1 and CDR2 sequences are MNHEY and SVGAGI. This CDR3 spans 15 amino acids. The J segment lost 2 bases and the V segment lost 8 bases, leaving 7 bases of the junction unmatched. Here the CDR3 DNA reads TGTGCCAGCGGGCGGGGACAGGGCGGCAATCAGCCCCAGCATTTT. This translates into CASGRGQGGNQPQHF.

This sequence joins TRBV9 and TRBJ2-3; D ambiguous. Germline values: CDR1 SGDLS, CDR2 YYNGEE. Trimming removed 0 bases at V and 1 base at J, with 3 bases between. The CDR3 totals 13 residues. The CDR3 spells CASSVDGTDTQYF. In DNA form, the CDR3 reads TGTGCCAGCAGCGTAGACGGCACAGATACGCAGTATTTT.

The chain uses TRBV6-5 and TRBJ2-4; TRBD1 agrees at 10 bases. CDR1 and CDR2 from the germline V gene are MNHEY and SVGAGI. Losses at the gene ends were 6 bases for V and 2 bases for J; bases not matched to a gene: 4. The CDR3 is 15 amino acids. The CDR3 protein is CASRSGQGPKNIQYF. In nucleotides, the CDR3 is TGTGCCAGCAGGTCGGGACAGGGGCCCAAAAACATTCAGTACTTC.

The chain couples TRBV19 to TRBJ1-2; a weak D match, TRBD1 (6 bases). This CDR3 region has 14 residues. V was pared by 5 bases and J by 8 bases, with 18 bases between. Germline loops: CDR1 LNHDA, CDR2 SQIVND (reference sequence). For the CDR3, the DNA is TGTGCCAGTAGTCGGACAGCTCCCTCATCAGGCTACACCTTC. Its translation: CASSRTAPSSGYTF.

The V gene is TRBV6-5, the J gene TRBJ1-1; TRBD1 agrees at 11 bases. The CDR3 spans 14 residues. J gave up 7 bases and V 4 bases, and 5 bases lay outside the gene matches. Germline V gene lookup returns CDR1 MNHEY and CDR2 SVGAGI. In nucleotides, the CDR3 is TGTGCCAGCAGTTCCGGACAGGGGGCGGTTGAAGCTTTCTTT. Translated, it gives CASSSGQGAVEAFF.

The chain has TRBV12-3 or TRBV12-4 and TRBJ2-3, with D uncertain. V was cut by 1 base and J by 11 bases, with 10 bases left in between. CDR3 length: 12 amino acids. The CDR3 DNA is TGTGCCAGCAGTTTAGTCGAATTAATGCAGTATTTT. Protein product: CASSLVELMQYF.

This chain joins TRBV10-3 and TRBJ2-3; D is uncertain. The CDR3 is 16 amino acids. V was shortened by 2 bases and J by 6 bases, with 18 bases between the two germline ends. The germline CDR1 and CDR2 sequences are ENHRY and SYGVKD. CDR3 in DNA: TGTGCCATCAGTGAGCAGGCAGCGCGTGGGGTGGATACGCAGTATTTT. This encodes CAISEQAARGVDTQYF.

The chain is built from TRBV6-5 and TRBJ2-7; D remains ambiguous. This CDR3 comprises 16 residues. CDR1 and CDR2 (germline): MNHEY, SVGAGI. Trimming shortened V by 4 bases and J by 1 base, and 17 bases separated the two germline ends. The CDR3 nucleotides are TGTGCCAGCAGTTCCCTTACCCATGTCCCATCCTACGAGCAGTACTTC. Its translation: CASSSLTHVPSYEQYF.

This clone has just one count. The V and J genes are TRBV7-8 and TRBJ2-5; a weak D match, TRBD2 (6 bases). The CDR3 spans 15 residues. V shed 4 bases and J shed 1 base, with 13 bases lying between them. Germline assignment: CDR1 SGHVS and CDR2 FQNEAQ. This CDR3 reads CASSSSAATQETQYF. The CDR3 region has the DNA TGTGCCAGCAGCTCTAGCGCGGCAACCCAAGAGACCCAGTACTTC.

The genes are TRBV5-4 and TRBJ2-1; 8 bases are a match to TRBD2. Losses at the gene ends were 3 bases for V and 11 bases for J; bases not matched to a gene: 13. The germline CDR1 and CDR2 sequences are SGHNT and YYREEE (reference sequence). The CDR3 spans 15 residues. The CDR3 region is CASSSSAGEAKKQFF. In DNA form, the CDR3 reads TGTGCCAGCAGCTCCTCAGCGGGAGAGGCCAAGAAGCAGTTCTTC.

This clone was seen only once. The V and J genes are TRBV19 and TRBJ2-1, with 9 bases aligning to TRBD1. Trimming removed 4 bases from V and 5 bases from J; junction bases left unmatched: 3. CDR1 LNHDA and CDR2 SQIVND come from the germline V gene (reference sequence). The CDR3 totals 14 residues. Here the CDR3 reads CASSKDRGNNEQFF. The DNA of the CDR3 is TGTGCCAGTAGTAAGGACAGGGGCAACAATGAGCAGTTCTTC.

The chain has TRBV27 and TRBJ1-4, with no clear D. Looked up from germline, CDR1 is MNHEY and CDR2 is SMNVEV (reference sequence). This CDR3 spans 15 amino acids. Trimming removed 1 base at V and 3 bases at J, with 9 bases between. The CDR3 loop reads CASSLLGSANEKLFF. CDR3 DNA sequence: TGTGCCAGCAGTTTATTAGGGTCGGCTAATGAAAAACTGTTTTTT.

The chain combines TRBV11-3 with TRBJ2-5; 13 nucleotides align to TRBD2. The CDR3 consists of 17 residues. The ends lost 3 bases at V and 5 bases at J; junction bases unmatched: 9. Germline CDR1 reads SGHNT; CDR2 reads YENEEA. CDR3 residues: CASSFATSGRPGETQYF. The CDR3, as DNA: TGTGCCAGCAGCTTCGCGACTAGCGGGAGGCCAGGGGAGACCCAGTACTTC.

The V and J genes are TRBV11-1 and TRBJ2-7; 9 bases are a match to TRBD1. Germline assignment: CDR1 SGHAT and CDR2 FQDESV (reference sequence). The length of the CDR3 is 15 residues. The V segment lost 0 bases and the J segment 6 bases; nucleotides outside the gene matches: 6. CDR3 loop: CASSLALDRGSEQYF. For the CDR3, the DNA is TGTGCCAGCAGCTTAGCTTTGGACAGGGGATCCGAGCAGTACTTC.

V and J are TRBV25-1 and TRBJ2-6; D is unclear. V dropped 11 bases and J dropped 0 bases, with 5 bases sitting between them. The CDR3 consists of 12 residues. The V gene's germline CDR1 is MGHDK and CDR2 SYGVNS. The CDR3 sequence is CAYLSGANVLTF. The CDR3 DNA reads TGTGCCTACCTCTCTGGGGCCAACGTCCTGACTTTC.

This clone has only one observation. The chain combines TRBV5-1 with TRBJ1-1; the D is unclear. V was trimmed by 4 bases and J by 6 bases, leaving 13 bases between them. Germline assignment: CDR1 SGHRS and CDR2 YFSETQ. The CDR3 totals 13 residues. In nucleotides, the CDR3 is TGCGCCAGCAGCGTATCTGGACTCTCTGAAGCTTTCTTT. Protein product: CASSVSGLSEAFF.